Listed below are T cell receptor beta chains from one sample, sequenced in a study of long-term antiretroviral therapy in people with HIV. Repertoires were generated with immunoSEQ multiplex PCR, while TCRdb's copy carries only in-frame clones and drops some. The sample consists of some 18,000 clones, just over 75% of them appearing once. Sequenced material: unsorted PBMCs, taken 0.5 years before starting antiretroviral therapy. Receptors were obtained from a woman aged 50 to 60 with HIV. Each CDR3 is given with its conserved first and last residue. A D gene is named only where the DNA matches it firmly. Rows give clone size only sometimes, using once, few, many, or a class for an expanded clone.

d_gene	v_gene	abundance	j_gene	CDR3nt	CDR3aa
.	TRBV28	.	TRBJ1-3	TGTGCCAGCAGTCCCCGAGGCTCTGGAAACACCATATATTTT	CASSPRGSGNTIYF
.	TRBV19	.	TRBJ2-5	TGTGCCACAGCGCAGACTAGTTCCGAGACCCAGTACTTC	CATAQTSSETQYF
.	TRBV7-9	.	TRBJ2-6	TGTGCCAGCAGCTTATTTCAGGGGTCTGGGGCCAACGTCCTGACTTTC	CASSLFQGSGANVLTF
.	TRBV19	.	TRBJ2-1	TGTGCCAGCAAAGAAGAAGGCTCCTACAATGAGCAGTTCTTC	CASKEEGSYNEQFF
TRBD2	TRBV2	.	TRBJ2-3	TGTGCCAGCAGGATGGAAGCGGGGCTCTCTACAGATACGCAGTATTTT	CASRMEAGLSTDTQYF
.	TRBV23-1	.	TRBJ1-5	TGCGCCAGCAGTCAATCGTACGTGGGGGCCGGTCAGCCCCAGCATTTT	CASSQSYVGAGQPQHF
.	TRBV7-6	.	TRBJ2-2	TGTGCCAGCAGCTTATTTGCCGGGGAGCTGTTTTTT	CASSLFAGELFF
.	TRBV5-1	.	TRBJ2-1	TGCGCCAGCAGCTTGTCGTCAGGGCGCTCCTCCTACAATGAGCAGTTCTTC	CASSLSSGRSSYNEQFF
.	TRBV5-1	.	TRBJ1-1	TGCGCCAGCAGTAGCGGACGGACGAACACTGAAGCTTTCTTT	CASSSGRTNTEAFF
TRBD1	TRBV11-3	.	TRBJ2-5	TGTGCCAGCAGCTCCAGGGGGCTGGAGACCCAGTACTTC	CASSSRGLETQYF
.	TRBV19	.	TRBJ1-2	TGTGCCAGTAGTATACACCTGGGCAGGGCCGATTTTGGTGGCTACACCTTC	CASSIHLGRADFGGYTF
TRBD2	TRBV9	.	TRBJ2-5	TGTGCCAGCAGCCAACGGACTAGCGGGCAAGAGACCCAGTACTTC	CASSQRTSGQETQYF
TRBD2	TRBV7-3	.	TRBJ2-3	TGTGCCAGCAGCTTAACCGGGGGGGATACGCAGTATTTT	CASSLTGGDTQYF
.	TRBV11-2	few	TRBJ2-1	TGTGCCAGCCAACCCCCGGGGCTCCGCAATGAGCAGTTCTTC	CASQPPGLRNEQFF